Sequencing of this TCR beta chain was carried out in a study of T cells after posttransplantation cyclophosphamide. Losses at the gene ends were 5 bases for V and 5 bases for J; bases not matched to a gene: 8. There are 15 residues in the CDR3. Looked up from germline, CDR1 is MNHEY and CDR2 is SVGAGI. In the case of this clone: What it recognizes is unknown.

Some clones are missing from TCRdb's copy, which holds only in-frame ones; the method was immunoSEQ multiplex PCR. Of 25,000 or so clones in the sample, about 82% are singletons; the top ten hold roughly 6.3%. Study findings and constraints: Recipient CMV seropositivity and CMV reactivation strongly tracked TRB clonality.

The chain links TRBV6-5 to TRBJ1-5; 8 nucleotides agree with TRBD1. The specimen sequenced was PBMCs. This sequence originates from a woman aged 60-75 years with a blood cancer, CMV-positive, and with a related stem cell donor. CDR3 sequence: CASSIYLGQDQPQHF. DNA for the CDR3: TGTGCCAGCAGTATCTACCTGGGACAGGATCAGCCCCAGCATTTT.